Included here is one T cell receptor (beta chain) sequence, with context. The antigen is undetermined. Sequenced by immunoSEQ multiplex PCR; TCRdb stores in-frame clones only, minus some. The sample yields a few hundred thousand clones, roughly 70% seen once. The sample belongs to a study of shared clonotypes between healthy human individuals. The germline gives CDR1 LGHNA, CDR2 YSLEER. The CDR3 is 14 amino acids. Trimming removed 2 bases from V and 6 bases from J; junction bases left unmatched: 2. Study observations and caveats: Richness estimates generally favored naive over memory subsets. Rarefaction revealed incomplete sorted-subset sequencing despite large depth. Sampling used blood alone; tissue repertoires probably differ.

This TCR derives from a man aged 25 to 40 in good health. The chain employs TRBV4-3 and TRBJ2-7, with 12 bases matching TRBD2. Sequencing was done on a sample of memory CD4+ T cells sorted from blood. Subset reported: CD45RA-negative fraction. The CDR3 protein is CASSQRTSGVEQYF. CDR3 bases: TGCGCCAGCAGCCAACGGACTAGCGGGGTCGAGCAGTACTTC.